Below, 21 T cell receptor beta chains from the same sample are listed, as sequenced in a study of T cell repertoires in cytomegalovirus infection. In TCRdb, the reads were re-called with MiXCR into one record per CDR3 protein. This sample yields approximately 250,000 distinct CDR3 sequences, of which under 8.5% are seen a single time; around 6% belongs to the top ten. Material: PBMCs. The source is a human donor in good health (CMV status not recorded). Some clones in this sample may be carry-over from other donors' samples.

This clonotype was observed at least ten times. V is TRBV6-6 and J is TRBJ1-1; D unclear. Trimming removed 2 bases at V and 5 bases at J, with 15 bases between. This CDR3 is 15 amino acids long. Looked up from germline, CDR1 is MNHNY and CDR2 is SVGAGI (reference sequence). The CDR3 sequence: CASSYRTAKRTEAFF. The CDR3 DNA sequence: TGTGCCAGCAGTTACCGGACCGCCAAGAGGACTGAAGCTTTCTTT.

This clonotype was detected many times. V usage is TRBV20-1 and J usage is TRBJ2-5; D perhaps matches TRBD2 (6 bases). This CDR3 has 14 amino acids. V shed 5 bases and J shed 4 bases, with 17 bases lying between them. Germline V gene data show CDR1 as DFQATT and CDR2 as SNEGSKA (reference sequence). CDR3 loop: CSAPILGGRETQYF. The CDR3 DNA reads as TGCAGTGCTCCTATTCTTGGAGGGCGAGAGACCCAGTACTTC.

This clonotype appeared a single time. The chain joins TRBV7-6 to TRBJ2-2; 8 bases agree with TRBD1. CDR1 is SGHVS, CDR2 FNYEAQ, per germline. The CDR3 spans 15 residues. V lost 7 bases and J lost 5; bases outside the gene matches: 9. The CDR3 coding sequence is TGTGCCAGCAACCCACCAAACAGGGGGACCGGGGAGCTGTTTTTT. This translates into CASNPPNRGTGELFF.

This clonotype was counted many times. The gene calls are TRBV7-2 and TRBJ1-6; TRBD1 matches 7 bases. Trimming cost V 3 bases and J 9 bases; bases outside gene matches: 8. The length of the CDR3 is 15 residues. Germline-derived CDR1 and CDR2 are SGHTA and FQGNSA. CDR3 DNA: TGTGCCAGCAGCTTGCTGACAGGGCTGGCTTCACCCCTCCACTTT. Translation gives CASSLLTGLASPLHF.

This clonotype was seen repeatedly, ten times or more. The chain links TRBV12-3 or TRBV12-4 to TRBJ1-6; unclear D gene. Trimming stripped 3 bases from V and 8 bases from J, with 11 bases between. CDR3 length equals 14 residues. The CDR3 nucleotides read TGTGCCAGCAGTTTTTCGCAGTTTGATTCACCCCTCCACTTT. Protein sequence: CASSFSQFDSPLHF.

The table lists this clonotype with many counts. The V call is TRBV7-2, the J call TRBJ1-6; D is ambiguous. The V and J ends lost 0 bases and 14 bases respectively, with 17 bases between them. The CDR3 has 15 amino acids. Per germline, CDR1 SGHTA and CDR2 FQGNSA. CDR3 sequence: CASSLAYGSYSSLHF. The CDR3 DNA reads as TGTGCCAGCAGCTTAGCCTACGGTTCTTATAGTTCCCTCCACTTT.

This clonotype came up many times. The CDR3 loop reads CSARDPGGYTF. Written as DNA, the CDR3 is TGCAGTGCTAGAGATCCGGGGGGCTACACCTTC. This chain links TRBV20-1 with TRBJ1-2; D is uncertain. The germline V gene encodes CDR1 DFQATT and CDR2 SNEGSKA (reference sequence). Between the trimmed V and J ends, which lost 0 bases and 8 bases, there was a span of 7 bases. This CDR3 spans 11 amino acids.

This clonotype was seen more than once but under ten times. The V gene is TRBV27, the J gene TRBJ1-5, with a tentative D call TRBD1 (5 bases). The germline V gene encodes CDR1 MNHEY and CDR2 SMNVEV (reference sequence). The ends were cut back, 5 bases at V and 7 bases at J, with 12 bases in the middle. The CDR3 extends over 13 amino acids. CDR3 region: CASSGRVGQPQHF. For the CDR3, the DNA is TGTGCCAGCAGTGGCAGGGTGGGCCAGCCCCAGCATTTT.

This clonotype was seen a few times. The V and J genes are TRBV13 and TRBJ1-5, with D perhaps TRBD1 (5 bases). V shed 2 bases and J shed 0 bases, with 8 bases lying between them. The CDR3 is made up of 15 amino acids. Germline V lookup: CDR1 PRHDT, CDR2 FYEKMQ (reference sequence). DNA of the CDR3: TGTGCCAGCAGCTTACGAGGGGATAGCAATCAGCCCCAGCATTTT. Its translation: CASSLRGDSNQPQHF.

This clonotype has a count of ten or more. This sequence joins TRBV28 and TRBJ2-1; D remains unclear. Germline loops: CDR1 MDHEN, CDR2 SYDVKM. This CDR3 has 16 amino acids. The germline V and J ends were trimmed by 2 bases and 6 bases, with 17 bases remaining between them. The CDR3 loop is CASSLAQPPKGNEQFF. The CDR3 DNA is TGTGCCAGCAGTTTAGCGCAACCACCCAAGGGCAATGAGCAGTTCTTC.

This clonotype occurred many times. This chain links TRBV28 with TRBJ2-3, with D hard to call. Per the germline V gene, CDR1 is MDHEN and CDR2 is SYDVKM. This CDR3 has 15 amino acids. V lost 5 bases and J lost 1, with 13 bases in between. CDR3: CASSPSDVGTDTQYF. CDR3 sequence (DNA): TGTGCCAGCAGTCCCTCGGACGTAGGCACAGATACGCAGTATTTT.

This clonotype has a count of ten or more. The chain recombines TRBV5-8 with TRBJ2-2; D might be TRBD2 (5 bases). Trimming cost V 2 bases and J 4 bases, with 15 bases left between them. Germline values: CDR1 SGHTS, CDR2 YDEGEE. This CDR3 has 16 amino acids. This CDR3 reads CASSFLEGWGTGELFF. The CDR3 DNA reads as TGTGCCAGCAGCTTCCTAGAGGGATGGGGCACCGGGGAGCTGTTTTTT.

The table lists this clonotype with a few counts. The chain joins TRBV20-1 to TRBJ2-4; unclear D gene. There are 15 residues in the CDR3. Germline V CDR1 and CDR2: DFQATT, SNEGSKA (reference sequence). Trimming removed 3 bases at V and 0 bases at J, with 12 bases between. The CDR3 sequence is CSASWQVLAKNIQYF. The CDR3 DNA sequence: TGCAGTGCTAGTTGGCAGGTCCTAGCCAAAAACATTCAGTACTTC.

The sample holds many counts of this clonotype. The rearrangement joins TRBV15 to TRBJ2-6; D is ambiguous. Trimming stripped 1 base from V and 4 bases from J, with 8 bases between. The CDR3 has 15 residues. Germline V gene data show CDR1 as LNHNV and CDR2 as YYDKDF (reference sequence). The CDR3 region is CATSRGDMGANVLTF. CDR3 nucleotides: TGTGCCACCAGCAGAGGCGATATGGGGGCCAACGTCCTGACTTTC.

The chain has TRBV20-1 and TRBJ2-7, with 7 bases lining up with TRBD1. CDR3 length equals 14 residues. V lost 7 bases and J lost 3; bases outside the gene matches: 12. Germline V lookup: CDR1 DFQATT, CDR2 SNEGSKA (reference sequence). CDR3 nucleotide sequence: TGCAGTGGATCCACCGGGACAGTAGGCTACGAGCAGTACTTC. This codes for CSGSTGTVGYEQYF.

The chain links TRBV29-1 to TRBJ1-2, with 9 bases identical to TRBD1. The CDR3 loop spans 14 amino acids. With V trimmed by 3 bases and J by 6 bases, 8 bases remained unmatched. Germline lookup yields CDR1 SQVTM and CDR2 ANQGSEA. CDR3 region: CSVEGTGQGHGYTF. In DNA form, the CDR3 reads TGCAGCGTTGAGGGAACCGGACAGGGGCATGGCTACACCTTC.

This clonotype was recorded at least ten times. The CDR3 here is CASGPQHF. The CDR3 DNA follows: TGTGCCAGCGGGCCCCAGCATTTT. The chain is built from TRBV28 and TRBJ1-5; D is undetermined. Per germline, CDR1 MDHEN and CDR2 SYDVKM. The CDR3 extends over 8 amino acids. V lost 8 bases to trimming and J lost 9 bases, with 2 bases between them. The full variable domain, completed using reference TRBV28 and TRBJ1-5, is DVKVTQSSRYLVKRTGEKVFLECVQDMDHENMFWYRQDPGLGLRLIYFSYDVKMKEKGDIPEGYSVSREKKERFSLILESASTNQTSMYLCASGPQHFGDGTRLSIL.

This clonotype occurred many times. The genes are TRBV2 and TRBJ2-5; D possibly corresponds to TRBD2 (7 bases). The ends were cut back, 3 bases at V and 3 bases at J, with 14 bases in the middle. Looked up from germline, CDR1 is SNHLY and CDR2 is FYNNEI. The CDR3 has 15 residues. CDR3 sequence (DNA): TGTGCCAGCAGTGAGTTGCGGGGGCGTAAAGAGACCCAGTACTTC. Translating it yields CASSELRGRKETQYF. The full variable domain, rest sourced from reference TRBV2 and TRBJ2-5, is EPEVTQTPSHQVTQMGQEVILRCVPISNHLYFYWYRQILGQKVEFLVSFYNNEISEKSEIFDDQFSVERPDGSNFTLKIRSTKLEDSAMYFCASSELRGRKETQYFGPGTRLLVL.

This clonotype was detected ten times or more. The gene calls are TRBV7-2 and TRBJ2-2; no reliable D call. V lost 5 bases and J 4 bases, leaving 2 bases between the germline ends. Germline CDR1 is SGHTA and CDR2 is FQGNSA. This CDR3 has 11 amino acids. CDR3 nucleotides: TGTGCCAGCAGCCGCACCGGGGAGCTGTTTTTT. Amino acids: CASSRTGELFF.

In its sample, this clonotype was seen a few times. The chain has TRBV12-3 or TRBV12-4 and TRBJ1-1; D gene unclear. The CDR3 sequence is 14 residues long. V dropped 6 bases and J dropped 3 bases, with 14 bases sitting between them. The CDR3 region has the DNA TGTGCCAGCAGCCTTCCTTTCCCCCACACTGAAGCTTTCTTT. It codes for CASSLPFPHTEAFF.

This clonotype was seen ten or more times. The V gene is TRBV6-5, the J gene TRBJ2-7, with D unclear. Per germline, CDR1 MNHEY and CDR2 SVGAGI. Trimming stripped 2 bases from V and 0 bases from J, with 8 bases between. This CDR3 contains 14 residues. Here the CDR3 DNA reads TGTGCCAGCAGTTACGACGCTAGCTCCTACGAGCAGTACTTC. Protein sequence: CASSYDASSYEQYF.